These 30 T cell receptor beta chains were sequenced from one sample in a study of pediatric ulcerative colitis (dated by TCRdb to about 2019). Library creation used the immunoSEQ multiplex PCR assay. Imported from immuneACCESS, the table was reduced by TCRdb to in-frame sequences with V and J called. These copies leave out some clones; in studies compared against another copy, an unresolved V gene accounts for under half, and the cause of the remainder is not known. This sample holds roughly 70,000 clones; 70% to 90% were observed only once. About 3% of the sample comes from the top ten. The sequencing sample was made of blood. The receptors derive from a boy between 5 and 17 years old with severe ulcerative colitis.

The chain is built from TRBV7-9 and TRBJ2-2; D ambiguous. Between the trimmed V and J ends, which lost 3 bases and 4 bases, there was a span of 12 bases. Germline CDR1 and CDR2: SEHNR and FQNEAQ (reference sequence). The CDR3 is 15 residues long. CDR3 in DNA: TGTGCCAGCAGCTTTACTGGAGCAGGCACCGGGGAGCTGTTTTTT. It codes for CASSFTGAGTGELFF.

This clone was detected a few times. J is TRBJ1-1 and V is TRBV6-5; TRBD1 agrees at 7 bases. CDR1 MNHEY and CDR2 SVGAGI come from the germline V gene. The ends lost 10 bases at V and 1 base at J; junction bases unmatched: 6. This CDR3 has 13 residues. The CDR3 sequence is CATHRGKNTEAFF. Written as DNA, the CDR3 is TGTGCCACCCACAGGGGAAAGAACACTGAAGCTTTCTTT.

The V call is TRBV6-5, the J call TRBJ1-5, with 9 positions matching TRBD1. This CDR3 is 15 amino acids long. V trimming: 6 bases; J trimming: 4 bases; junction bases outside the gene matches: 7. Germline assignment: CDR1 MNHEY and CDR2 SVGAGI. The CDR3 loop is CASRGGQGWNQPQHF. The CDR3 DNA reads TGTGCCAGCAGGGGAGGACAGGGGTGGAATCAGCCCCAGCATTTT.

This rearrangement joins TRBV10-3 to TRBJ2-1; 9 nucleotides line up with TRBD2. The CDR3 sequence is 15 residues long. The germline CDR1 and CDR2 sequences are ENHRY and SYGVKD. Trimming cost V 4 bases and J 3 bases; bases outside gene matches: 4. The CDR3 spells CAISGGGRGYNEQFF. The CDR3 nucleotides read TGTGCCATCAGTGGCGGCGGGAGGGGCTACAATGAGCAGTTCTTC.

The V gene is TRBV11-3, the J gene TRBJ2-7; no definite D call. From germline, CDR1 is SGHNT and CDR2 YENEEA. The length of the CDR3 is 13 residues. Trimming stripped 5 bases from V and 6 bases from J, with 14 bases between. CDR3 region: CASSAATGPEQYF. CDR3 nucleotide sequence: TGTGCCAGCAGCGCGGCTACTGGACCCGAGCAGTACTTC.

The rearrangement joins TRBV4-2 to TRBJ2-1; 10 bases map to TRBD2. The V and J ends lost 2 bases and 10 bases, in that order; junction bases with no gene match: 8. Germline V gene data show CDR1 as LGHNA and CDR2 as YNFKEQ. The CDR3 runs to 15 residues. Here the CDR3 reads CASSQSGVAGGEQFF. The CDR3 DNA reads TGTGCCAGCAGCCAATCTGGGGTAGCGGGAGGCGAGCAGTTCTTC.

The V gene is TRBV29-1, the J gene TRBJ2-2, with 7 bases matching TRBD1. Losses at the gene ends were 6 bases for V and 7 bases for J; bases not matched to a gene: 11. From germline, CDR1 is SQVTM and CDR2 ANQGSEA. This CDR3 spans 14 amino acids. DNA for the CDR3: TGCAGCGTATTAGGGCAGGGGGATAACGGGGAGCTGTTTTTT. Its translation: CSVLGQGDNGELFF.

The rearrangement uses TRBV27 and TRBJ2-2; D unclear. The germline V gene encodes CDR1 MNHEY and CDR2 SMNVEV (reference sequence). The CDR3 is 15 amino acids. Trimming took off 2 bases at V and 1 base at J, with 8 bases between the two ends. Here the CDR3 reads CASSLAPENTGELFF. The DNA of the CDR3 is TGTGCCAGCAGTTTAGCCCCAGAGAACACCGGGGAGCTGTTTTTT.

This clone was observed a few times. The V and J genes are TRBV4-1 and TRBJ1-1; D is unresolved. Trimming cost V 5 bases and J 1 base, with 8 bases left between them. CDR3 size: 13 residues. Germline V gene data show CDR1 as MGHRA and CDR2 as YSYEKL. The CDR3 DNA follows: TGCGCCAGCAGCACTCGACCGAACACTGAAGCTTTCTTT. Protein product: CASSTRPNTEAFF.

V is TRBV5-1 and J is TRBJ1-2; D unresolved. Trimming took 0 bases from V and 0 from J, leaving 9 bases between them. CDR1 and CDR2 (germline): SGHRS, YFSETQ. CDR3 length equals 15 residues. This CDR3 is CASSLDAETNYGYTF. Here the CDR3 DNA reads TGCGCCAGCAGCTTGGATGCGGAGACTAACTATGGCTACACCTTC.

This clone was seen a few times. The genes are TRBV6-1 and TRBJ2-7, with TRBD2 identical over 8 bases. After removal of 2 bases from V and 4 bases from J, the junction contained 13 bases not matched to a gene. The germline CDR1 and CDR2 sequences are MNHNS and SASEGT. This CDR3 region has 17 residues. CDR3 nucleotide sequence: TGTGCCAGCAGTGAACTCCCTCTGACGGGGGGGAGGTACGAGCAGTACTTC. It translates to CASSELPLTGGRYEQYF.

The chain is built from TRBV7-9 and TRBJ2-3; no clear D. Trimming shortened V by 1 base and J by 0 bases, and 8 bases separated the two germline ends. This CDR3 spans 15 amino acids. From germline, CDR1 is SEHNR and CDR2 FQNEAQ (reference sequence). CDR3 sequence (DNA): TGTGCCAGCAGCTTAGTGGTGTCTAGCACAGATACGCAGTATTTT. This codes for CASSLVVSSTDTQYF.

CDR3: CASSQDLDLTDGYTF. The CDR3 nucleotides read TGTGCCAGCAGCCAAGATCTGGACCTGACAGATGGCTACACCTTC. This rearrangement joins TRBV4-2 to TRBJ1-2; D might be TRBD1 (5 bases). This CDR3 comprises 15 residues. Trimming pared 0 bases from V and 6 bases from J, leaving 14 bases between. Germline values: CDR1 LGHNA, CDR2 YNFKEQ.

This clone was recorded once. The rearrangement joins TRBV25-1 to TRBJ2-5; D perhaps matches TRBD2 (6 bases). Germline V gives CDR1 MGHDK, CDR2 SYGVNS. The V and J ends lost 4 bases and 2 bases respectively, with 17 bases between them. CDR3 length: 16 amino acids. CDR3 nucleotide sequence: TGTGCCAGCAGTGGGGGAAACGGGAGAGGGCAAGAGACCCAGTACTTC. It codes for CASSGGNGRGQETQYF.

CDR3 sequence (DNA): TGCAGCGTTTCGAACCTAAACACTGAAGCTTTCTTT. Its protein product is CSVSNLNTEAFF. The genes are TRBV29-1 and TRBJ1-1; D is ambiguous. Deletions cut 5 bases from V and 2 bases from J, with 9 bases between. The CDR3 runs 12 residues. CDR1 and CDR2 (germline): SQVTM, ANQGSEA.

The chain employs TRBV27 and TRBJ2-3; D is unresolved. CDR1 and CDR2 (germline): MNHEY, SMNVEV (reference sequence). This CDR3 is built from 14 residues. V was shortened by 6 bases and J by 4 bases, with 14 bases between the two germline ends. CDR3 protein: CASSSGVVADTQYF. The CDR3 DNA is TGTGCCAGCAGCTCGGGCGTCGTGGCAGATACGCAGTATTTT.

The chain employs TRBV5-1 and TRBJ2-3; D not resolved. The germline V gene encodes CDR1 SGHRS and CDR2 YFSETQ. This CDR3 region has 15 residues. Trimming took 4 bases from V and 8 from J, leaving 20 bases between them. CDR3 sequence: CASSLSQITDGTQYF. The CDR3 nucleotides read TGCGCCAGCAGCCTATCGCAGATCACAGATGGTACGCAGTATTTT.

V and J are TRBV29-1 and TRBJ2-2; D possibly corresponds to TRBD2 (5 bases). In germline, CDR1 is SQVTM, CDR2 ANQGSEA. This CDR3 comprises 13 residues. Between the trimmed V and J ends, which lost 7 bases and 3 bases, there was a span of 12 bases. The CDR3 region has the DNA TGCAGCGCCAGAAAAGCGGACACCGGGGAGCTGTTTTTT. Protein sequence: CSARKADTGELFF.

V is TRBV19 and J is TRBJ1-1; D is ambiguous. The germline V gene has CDR1 LNHDA and CDR2 SQIVND (reference sequence). V lost 5 bases to trimming and J lost 1 base, with 11 bases between them. The CDR3 spans 14 residues. The CDR3 nucleotides are TGTGCCAGTAGTCCCCCCCCGAGGAACACTGAAGCTTTCTTT. It is translated as CASSPPPRNTEAFF.

The V call is TRBV27, the J call TRBJ2-2, with 9 positions matching TRBD2. This CDR3 has 14 residues. Trimming at V came to 4 bases and at J to 7 bases, leaving 4 bases not matched to a gene. Germline-derived CDR1 and CDR2 are MNHEY and SMNVEV (reference sequence). The CDR3 loop is CASSWAGGDGELFF. The CDR3 DNA is TGTGCCAGCAGTTGGGCGGGAGGGGACGGGGAGCTGTTTTTT.

CDR3: CAWSSGSWDEQFF. In nucleotides, the CDR3 is TGTGCCTGGAGTAGCGGGAGTTGGGATGAGCAGTTCTTC. This chain links TRBV30 with TRBJ2-1; 8 bases fit TRBD2. The V and J ends lost 2 bases and 8 bases, in that order; junction bases with no gene match: 5. Germline V gene data show CDR1 as GTSNPN and CDR2 as SVGIG (reference sequence). The CDR3 extends over 13 amino acids.

CDR3 region: CAWGPRRGLSSYNEQFF. CDR3 bases: TGTGCCTGGGGACCTAGAAGGGGTTTGAGCTCCTACAATGAGCAGTTCTTC. The chain combines TRBV30 with TRBJ2-1, with a possible D match to TRBD1 (5 bases). Germline V gene sequence: CDR1 GTSNPN, CDR2 SVGIG (reference sequence). Trimming left V 5 bases short and J 0 bases short, with 20 bases between. The CDR3 contains 17 residues.

V usage is TRBV9 and J usage is TRBJ2-1; TRBD2 might be the D (6 bases). This CDR3 comprises 15 residues. V was pared by 0 bases and J by 5 bases, with 12 bases between. CDR1 is SGDLS and CDR2 is YYNGEE in the germline V gene. The CDR3 bases are TGTGCCAGCAGCGTAGTTCTGGGACTGAACAATGAGCAGTTCTTC. This encodes CASSVVLGLNNEQFF.

The J gene is TRBJ2-3, the V gene TRBV9; D not certain. The V gene lost 4 bases and the J gene lost 1 base, with 10 bases spanning the gap. The CDR3 runs 14 residues. CDR1 and CDR2 from the germline V gene are SGDLS and YYNGEE. The CDR3 nucleotides are TGTGCCAGCAGCTCCGGCCCAGGCACAGATACGCAGTATTTT. The encoded protein is CASSSGPGTDTQYF.

This clone was counted a single time. The gene calls are TRBV10-1 and TRBJ2-3; D perhaps matches TRBD1 (6 bases). The CDR3 loop spans 16 amino acids. Per the germline V gene, CDR1 is WNHNN and CDR2 is SYGVQD (reference sequence). V was shortened by 3 bases and J by 2 bases, with 15 bases between the two germline ends. CDR3 coding DNA: TGCGCCAGCAGTGATGCGACAGGCTCCCTCACAGATACGCAGTATTTT. Protein product: CASSDATGSLTDTQYF.

The CDR3 sequence is CASSTGTSLSDEQFF. CDR3 nucleotide sequence: TGTGCCAGCAGCACAGGGACTAGCCTGTCGGATGAGCAGTTCTTC. The chain uses TRBV11-2 and TRBJ2-1; 9 nucleotides align to TRBD2. This CDR3 has 15 residues. The junction had 10 bases not matched to a gene; V was cut back by 5 bases and J by 8 bases. The germline V gene encodes CDR1 SGHAT and CDR2 FQNNGV.

This chain uses TRBV2 with TRBJ2-7; 13 bases line up with TRBD2. The V gene end was trimmed by 8 bases and the J gene end by 1 base; junction bases not matched to a gene: 2. Germline assignment: CDR1 SNHLY and CDR2 FYNNEI. The CDR3 has 14 residues. CDR3 sequence (DNA): TGTGCCAGCCGGACTAGCGGGAGATCCTACGAGCAGTACTTC. Translating gives CASRTSGRSYEQYF.

The table lists this clone with a few counts. This rearrangement joins TRBV6-5 to TRBJ1-1, with a tentative D call TRBD1 (6 bases). Trimming pared 0 bases from V and 1 base from J, leaving 9 bases between. Germline V gene lookup returns CDR1 MNHEY and CDR2 SVGAGI. The CDR3 contains 15 residues. CDR3 sequence (DNA): TGTGCCAGCAGTTACTCACCGACAGGGAACACTGAAGCTTTCTTT. Translating gives CASSYSPTGNTEAFF.

The J gene is TRBJ2-7, the V gene TRBV9; D is possibly TRBD1 (7 bases). The length of the CDR3 is 14 residues. CDR1 SGDLS and CDR2 YYNGEE come from the germline V gene. V shed 0 bases and J shed 3 bases, with 10 bases lying between them. Here the CDR3 DNA reads TGTGCCAGCAGCGTAGCAGGGGGAGGCTACGAGCAGTACTTC. The encoded protein is CASSVAGGGYEQYF.

V usage is TRBV6-5 and J usage is TRBJ2-7; 9 bases line up with TRBD2. Germline CDR1 is MNHEY and CDR2 is SVGAGI. V shed 6 bases and J 11 bases; nucleotides not matched to a gene: 8. The CDR3 has 12 amino acids. Here the CDR3 reads CASRARGGREYF. CDR3 DNA sequence: TGTGCCAGCAGGGCTCGTGGCGGGAGGGAGTACTTC.